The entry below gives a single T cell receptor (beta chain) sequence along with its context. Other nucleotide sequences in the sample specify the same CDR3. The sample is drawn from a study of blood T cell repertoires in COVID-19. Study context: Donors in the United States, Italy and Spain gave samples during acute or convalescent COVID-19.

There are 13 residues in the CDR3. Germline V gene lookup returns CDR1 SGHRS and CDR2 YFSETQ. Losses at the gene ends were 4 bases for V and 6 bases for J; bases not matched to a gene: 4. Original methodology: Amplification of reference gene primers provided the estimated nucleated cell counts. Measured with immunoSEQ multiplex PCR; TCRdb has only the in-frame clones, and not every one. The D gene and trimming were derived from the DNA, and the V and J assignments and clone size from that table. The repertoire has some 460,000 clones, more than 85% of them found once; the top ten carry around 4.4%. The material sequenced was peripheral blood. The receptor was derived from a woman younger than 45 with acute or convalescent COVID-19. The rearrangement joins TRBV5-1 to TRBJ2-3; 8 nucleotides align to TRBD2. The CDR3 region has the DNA TGCGCCAGCAGCCGCGGGGGGCAGGATACGCAGTATTTT. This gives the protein CASSRGGQDTQYF.